This TCR beta chain originates from a study of early T cells in non-severe SARS-CoV-2 infection. Germline CDR1 and CDR2: LNHDA and SQIVND (reference sequence). V dropped 3 bases and J dropped 5 bases, with 16 bases sitting between them. The CDR3 is made up of 16 amino acids. Using its own MiXCR run on the 5' RACE reads, TCRdb lists one record per CDR3 protein. The sample lists 55,000 to 70,000 distinct CDR3 sequences; 12% were seen once. The table lists this clonotype with a few counts. This specimen was whole blood, taken at baseline. This TCR was sampled from an adult who was a healthcare worker with PCR-confirmed SARS-CoV-2 infection or an uninfected control (not recorded which). The donor label of this sample is uncertain. V is TRBV19 and J is TRBJ2-2, with D tentatively TRBD1 or TRBD2 (6 bases each). Here the CDR3 DNA reads TGTGCCAGTAGTATCCTATTCGGGGGCAGGACCGGGGAGCTGTTTTTT. Amino acids: CASSILFGGRTGELFF.